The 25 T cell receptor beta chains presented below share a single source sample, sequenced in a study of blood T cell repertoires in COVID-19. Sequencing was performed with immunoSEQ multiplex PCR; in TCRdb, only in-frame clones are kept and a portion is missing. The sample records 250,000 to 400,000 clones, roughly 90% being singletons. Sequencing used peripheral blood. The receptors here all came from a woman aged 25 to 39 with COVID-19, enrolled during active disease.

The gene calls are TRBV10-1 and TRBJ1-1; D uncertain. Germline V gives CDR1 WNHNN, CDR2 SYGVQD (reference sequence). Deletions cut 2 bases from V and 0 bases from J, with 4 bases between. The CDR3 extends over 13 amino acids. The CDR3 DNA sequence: TGCGCCAGCAGTGAGAATATGAACACTGAAGCTTTCTTT. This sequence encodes CASSENMNTEAFF.

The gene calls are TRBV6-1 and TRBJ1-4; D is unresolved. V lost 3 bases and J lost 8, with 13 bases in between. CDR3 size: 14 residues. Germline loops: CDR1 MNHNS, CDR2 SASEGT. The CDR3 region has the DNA TGTGCCAGCAGTGACCGGACTTCTGCGGAAAAACTGTTTTTT. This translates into CASSDRTSAEKLFF.

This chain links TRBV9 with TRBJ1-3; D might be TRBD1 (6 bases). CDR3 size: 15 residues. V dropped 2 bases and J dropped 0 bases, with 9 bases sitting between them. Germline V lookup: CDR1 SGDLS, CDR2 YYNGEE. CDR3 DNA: TGTGCCAGCAGCGTGGCAGGGGACTCTGGAAACACCATATATTTT. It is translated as CASSVAGDSGNTIYF.

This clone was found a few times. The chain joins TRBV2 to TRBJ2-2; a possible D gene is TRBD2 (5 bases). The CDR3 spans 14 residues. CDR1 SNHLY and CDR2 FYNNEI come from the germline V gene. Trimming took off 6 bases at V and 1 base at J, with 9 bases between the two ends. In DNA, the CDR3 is TGTGCCAGCAGGAGCGGAATGAACACCGGGGAGCTGTTTTTT. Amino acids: CASRSGMNTGELFF.

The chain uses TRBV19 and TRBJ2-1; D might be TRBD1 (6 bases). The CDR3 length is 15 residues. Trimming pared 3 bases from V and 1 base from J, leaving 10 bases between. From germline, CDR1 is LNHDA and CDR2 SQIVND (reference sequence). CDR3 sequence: CASSIGRGSYNEQFF. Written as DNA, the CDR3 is TGTGCCAGTAGTATTGGCAGGGGATCCTACAATGAGCAGTTCTTC.

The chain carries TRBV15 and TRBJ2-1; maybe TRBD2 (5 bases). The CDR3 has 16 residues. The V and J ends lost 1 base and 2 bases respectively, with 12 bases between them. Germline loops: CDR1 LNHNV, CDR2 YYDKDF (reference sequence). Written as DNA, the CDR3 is TGTGCCACCAGCAGAGCGCGGGTCGGTACCTACAATGAGCAGTTCTTC. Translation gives CATSRARVGTYNEQFF.

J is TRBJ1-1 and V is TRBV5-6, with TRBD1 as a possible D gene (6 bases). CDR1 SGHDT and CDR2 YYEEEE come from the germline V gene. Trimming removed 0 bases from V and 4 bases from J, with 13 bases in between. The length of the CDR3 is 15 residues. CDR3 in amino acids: CASSLAGVYATEAFF. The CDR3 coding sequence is TGTGCCAGCAGCTTGGCAGGGGTATACGCCACTGAAGCTTTCTTT. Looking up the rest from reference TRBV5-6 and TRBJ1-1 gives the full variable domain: DAGVTQSPTHLIKTRGQQVTLRCSPKSGHDTVSWYQQALGQGPQFIFQYYEEEERQRGNFPDRFSGHQFPNYSSELNVNALLLGDSALYLCASSLAGVYATEAFFGQGTRLTVV.

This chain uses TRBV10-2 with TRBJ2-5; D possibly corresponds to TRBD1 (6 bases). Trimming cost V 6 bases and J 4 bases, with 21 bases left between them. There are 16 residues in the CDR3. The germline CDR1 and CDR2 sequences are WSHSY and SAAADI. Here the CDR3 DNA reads TGCGCCAGCAGCCTTACGTTGGGCAGGGGATTAGAGACCCAGTACTTC. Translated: CASSLTLGRGLETQYF.

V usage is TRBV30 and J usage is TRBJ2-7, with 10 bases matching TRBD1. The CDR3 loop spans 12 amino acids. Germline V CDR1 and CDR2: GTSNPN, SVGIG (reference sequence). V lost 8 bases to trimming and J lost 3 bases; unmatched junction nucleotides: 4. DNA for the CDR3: TGTGCCGGGGACAGGGGAGGCTACGAGCAGTACTTC. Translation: CAGDRGGYEQYF.

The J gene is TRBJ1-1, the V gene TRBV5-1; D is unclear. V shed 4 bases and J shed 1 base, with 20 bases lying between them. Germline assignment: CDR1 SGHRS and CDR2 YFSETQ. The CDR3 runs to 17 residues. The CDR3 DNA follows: TGCGCCAGCAGCCCAATGCGGGCAGGAATTACGAACACTGAAGCTTTCTTT. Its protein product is CASSPMRAGITNTEAFF.

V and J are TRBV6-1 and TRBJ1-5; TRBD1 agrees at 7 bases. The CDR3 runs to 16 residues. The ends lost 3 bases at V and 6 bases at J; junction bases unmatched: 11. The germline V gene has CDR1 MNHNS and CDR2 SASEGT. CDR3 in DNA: TGTGCCAGCAGTGACCCAGGACAGGCCTCAGGTCAGCCCCAGCATTTT. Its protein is CASSDPGQASGQPQHF.

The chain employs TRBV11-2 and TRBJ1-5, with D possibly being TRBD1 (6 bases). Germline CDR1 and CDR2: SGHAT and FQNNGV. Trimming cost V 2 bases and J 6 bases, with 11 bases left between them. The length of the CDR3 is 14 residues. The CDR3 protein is CASSLSGAPQPQHF. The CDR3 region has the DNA TGTGCCAGCAGCTTATCAGGGGCCCCTCAGCCCCAGCATTTT.

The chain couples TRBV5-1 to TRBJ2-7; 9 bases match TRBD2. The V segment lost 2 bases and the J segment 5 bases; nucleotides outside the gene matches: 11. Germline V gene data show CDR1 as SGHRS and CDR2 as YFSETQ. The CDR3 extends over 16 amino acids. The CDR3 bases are TGCGCCAGCAGCTTACAGTCCGGGACTAGCACCCACGAGCAGTACTTC. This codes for CASSLQSGTSTHEQYF.

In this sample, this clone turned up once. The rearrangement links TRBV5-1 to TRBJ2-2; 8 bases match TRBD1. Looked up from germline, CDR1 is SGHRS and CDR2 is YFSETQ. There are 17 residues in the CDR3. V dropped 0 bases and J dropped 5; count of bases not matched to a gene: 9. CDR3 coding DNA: TGCGCCAGCAGCTTGGCGCCTTTAACAGGGGGGACCGGGGAGCTGTTTTTT. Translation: CASSLAPLTGGTGELFF.

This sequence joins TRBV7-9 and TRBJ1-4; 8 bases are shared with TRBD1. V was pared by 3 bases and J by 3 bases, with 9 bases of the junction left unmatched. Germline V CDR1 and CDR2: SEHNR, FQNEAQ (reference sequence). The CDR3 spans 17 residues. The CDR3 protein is CASSFSGGDKANEKLFF. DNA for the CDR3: TGTGCCAGCAGCTTCTCAGGGGGCGATAAGGCTAATGAAAAACTGTTTTTT. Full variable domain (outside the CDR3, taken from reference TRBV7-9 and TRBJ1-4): DTGVSQNPRHKITKRGQNVTFRCDPISEHNRLYWYRQTLGQGPEFLTYFQNEAQLEKSRLLSDRFSAERPKGSFSTLEIQRTEQGDSAMYLCASSFSGGDKANEKLFFGSGTQLSVL.

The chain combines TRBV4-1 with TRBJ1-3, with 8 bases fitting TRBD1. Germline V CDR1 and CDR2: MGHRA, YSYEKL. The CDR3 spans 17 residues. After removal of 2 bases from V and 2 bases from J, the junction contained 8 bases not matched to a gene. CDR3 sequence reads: CASSQFGPTGAGNTIYF. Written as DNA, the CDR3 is TGCGCCAGCAGCCAATTTGGACCGACAGGGGCTGGAAACACCATATATTTT.

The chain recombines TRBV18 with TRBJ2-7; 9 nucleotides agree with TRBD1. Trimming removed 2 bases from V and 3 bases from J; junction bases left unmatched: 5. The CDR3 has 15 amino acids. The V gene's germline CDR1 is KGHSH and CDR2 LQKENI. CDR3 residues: CASSPGQGFYYEQYF. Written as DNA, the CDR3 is TGTGCCAGCTCACCAGGACAGGGGTTTTACTACGAGCAGTACTTC. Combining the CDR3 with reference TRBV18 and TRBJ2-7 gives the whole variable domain NAGVMQNPRHLVRRRGQEARLRCSPMKGHSHVYWYRQLPEEGLKFMVYLQKENIIDESGMPKERFSAEFPKEGPSILRIQQVVRGDSAAYFCASSPGQGFYYEQYFGPGTRLTVT.

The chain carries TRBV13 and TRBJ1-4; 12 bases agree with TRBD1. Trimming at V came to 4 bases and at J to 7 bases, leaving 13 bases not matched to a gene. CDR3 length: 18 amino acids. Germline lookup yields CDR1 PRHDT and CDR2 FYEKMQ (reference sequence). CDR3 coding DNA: TGTGCCAGCAGCTCCTCGGATGGGACAGGGGGCGCGTTTGAAAAACTGTTTTTT. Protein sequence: CASSSSDGTGGAFEKLFF. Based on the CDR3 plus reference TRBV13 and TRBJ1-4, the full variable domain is AAGVIQSPRHLIKEKRETATLKCYPIPRHDTVYWYQQGPGQDPQFLISFYEKMQSDKGSIPDRFSAQQFSDYHSELNMSSLELGDSALYFCASSSSDGTGGAFEKLFFGSGTQLSVL.

CDR3 nucleotide sequence: TGCGCCAGCAGCTTGGCCGGGTCTTCTATAACTGAAGCTTTCTTT. This translates into CASSLAGSSITEAFF. The V and J genes are TRBV5-1 and TRBJ1-1; D gene ambiguous. CDR3 length equals 15 residues. Germline-derived CDR1 and CDR2 are SGHRS and YFSETQ. The V and J ends lost 0 bases and 5 bases respectively, with 14 bases between them.

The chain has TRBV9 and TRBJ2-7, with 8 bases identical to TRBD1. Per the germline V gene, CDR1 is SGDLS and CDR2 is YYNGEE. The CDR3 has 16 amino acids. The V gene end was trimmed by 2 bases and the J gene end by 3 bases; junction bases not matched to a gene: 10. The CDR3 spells CASSVGTGEVFYEQYF. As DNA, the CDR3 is TGTGCCAGCAGCGTCGGGACAGGAGAAGTATTCTACGAGCAGTACTTC.

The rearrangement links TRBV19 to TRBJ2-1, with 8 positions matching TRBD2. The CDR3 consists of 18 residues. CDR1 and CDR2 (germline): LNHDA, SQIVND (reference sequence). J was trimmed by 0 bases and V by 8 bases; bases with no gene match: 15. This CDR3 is CASGRRLAGTSSYNEQFF. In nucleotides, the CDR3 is TGTGCCAGTGGCAGGCGGCTAGCGGGTACAAGCTCCTACAATGAGCAGTTCTTC.

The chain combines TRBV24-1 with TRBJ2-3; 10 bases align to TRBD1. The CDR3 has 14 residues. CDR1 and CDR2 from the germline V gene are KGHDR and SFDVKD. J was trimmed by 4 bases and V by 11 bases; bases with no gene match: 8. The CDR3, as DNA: TGTGCCATTTCCCCGGGACAGGGGCCAGATACGCAGTATTTT. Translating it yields CAISPGQGPDTQYF.

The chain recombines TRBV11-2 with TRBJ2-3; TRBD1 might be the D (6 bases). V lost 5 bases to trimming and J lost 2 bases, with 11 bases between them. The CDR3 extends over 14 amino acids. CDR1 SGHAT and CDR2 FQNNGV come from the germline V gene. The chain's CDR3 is CASSTRQVTDTQYF. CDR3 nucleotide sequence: TGTGCCAGCAGCACGCGACAGGTCACAGATACGCAGTATTTT.

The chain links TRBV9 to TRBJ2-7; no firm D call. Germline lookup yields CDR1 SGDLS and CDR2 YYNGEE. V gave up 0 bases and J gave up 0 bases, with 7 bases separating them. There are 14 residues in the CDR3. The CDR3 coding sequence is TGTGCCAGCAGCGTAGACGTCAGCTCCTACGAGCAGTACTTC. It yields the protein CASSVDVSSYEQYF.

The CDR3 region is CASNSGGARTEAFF. DNA of the CDR3: TGTGCCAGCAACTCGGGGGGGGCAAGAACTGAAGCTTTCTTT. The chain recombines TRBV28 with TRBJ1-1; perhaps TRBD1 as D (6 bases). This CDR3 has 14 amino acids. V was clipped by 7 bases and J by 5 bases, with 17 bases between them. CDR1 is MDHEN and CDR2 is SYDVKM in the germline V gene.